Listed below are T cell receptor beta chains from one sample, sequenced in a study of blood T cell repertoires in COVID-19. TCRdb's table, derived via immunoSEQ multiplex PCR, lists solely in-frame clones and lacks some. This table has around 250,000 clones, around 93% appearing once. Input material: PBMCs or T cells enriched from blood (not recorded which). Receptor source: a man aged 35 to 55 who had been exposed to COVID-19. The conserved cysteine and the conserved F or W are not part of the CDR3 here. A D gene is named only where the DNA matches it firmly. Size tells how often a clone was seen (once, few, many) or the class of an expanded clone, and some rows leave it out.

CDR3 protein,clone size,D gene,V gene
ASSTLVRETQY,.,.,TRBV12-3/TRBV12-4
ASSLSPTSGRISTDTQY,.,TRBD2,TRBV5-4
ASGLVLEGVVSSYEQY,.,.,TRBV12-5
ASSNGGGRGNEQY,few,.,TRBV5-4
ASSSTDRNTEAF,once,.,TRBV11-2
ASSLRLSSYNEQF,.,.,TRBV28
ASNLDRGNQPQH,once,TRBD1,TRBV6-5
ASSPIAGVVSTSAETQY,.,TRBD2,TRBV4-1
ASSPGRDYGYT,.,.,TRBV11-1
ASSKAGRGRNIQY,.,.,TRBV21-1
ASSVTDRGHGYT,.,TRBD1,TRBV18
ASSPPGGRDNSPLH,.,TRBD1,TRBV19
ASSPGAGGVTGELF,.,TRBD2,TRBV3-1/TRBV3-2
ASSYFQGGTNTEAF,.,TRBD1,TRBV6-5
ASSLGGSESEQY,.,.,TRBV11-1
ASSQDYPPGGYGYT,.,TRBD1,TRBV4-1
ASSAIAGDPSYEQY,.,TRBD2,TRBV25-1
ASSLAGGRDTQY,.,.,TRBV5-5
ASSLGQGVYEQY,.,TRBD1,TRBV7-8
ASSLTSGVGLSEQF,.,.,TRBV7-3
ASSLGWSGAMNTEAF,.,.,TRBV5-1
ASRGTGEANGYT,.,TRBD1,TRBV28
ATSDTRQGLTDTQY,.,TRBD1,TRBV24-1
ASSQPLQGAANEKLF,.,TRBD1,TRBV4-1
ASSPTAQDRGQYNEQF,.,TRBD1,TRBV28
ASSRLERETQY,.,.,TRBV5-6
SVSLGGTYGYT,.,TRBD1,TRBV29-1
ASSSFPRDFSYNEQF,.,.,TRBV7-9
ASSFGGRNTGELF,.,TRBD2,TRBV7-9
ASSVDLGRETQY,.,.,TRBV9